The 30 T cell receptor beta chains below all came from one sample that was sequenced in a study of cytomegalovirus exposure and HLA in healthy donors. The PCR was carried out with 60 Vbeta primers and 13 Jbeta primers. The protocol was immunoSEQ multiplex PCR, while the TCRdb copy is restricted to in-frame clones and leaves out a portion. The sample records about 77,000 clones, approximately 78% being singletons. Sequenced sample: PBMCs. These TCRs come from a man aged 35-49 years in good health and CMV-seronegative.

The chain recombines TRBV6-5 with TRBJ1-2, with D unclear. This CDR3 has 15 residues. V lost 0 bases and J lost 4, with 12 bases in between. Germline-derived CDR1 and CDR2 are MNHEY and SVGAGI. This CDR3 is CASSYSRGGAYGYTF. CDR3 DNA: TGTGCCAGCAGTTACTCCCGGGGAGGAGCCTATGGCTACACCTTC.

V gene TRBV9 combines with J gene TRBJ2-5, with 11 positions matching TRBD2. Germline V gene sequence: CDR1 SGDLS, CDR2 YYNGEE. The junction had 3 bases not matched to a gene; V was cut back by 0 bases and J by 2 bases. This CDR3 spans 16 amino acids. The CDR3 DNA follows: TGTGCCAGCAGCGTAGGGACTAGCGGGCTACAAGAGACCCAGTACTTC. Translated, it gives CASSVGTSGLQETQYF.

The chain has TRBV30 and TRBJ1-1; D uncertain. This CDR3 comprises 16 residues. Germline loops: CDR1 GTSNPN, CDR2 SVGIG (reference sequence). V shed 0 bases and J shed 0 bases, with 14 bases lying between them. CDR3 protein: CAWSVGQISMNTEAFF. The CDR3 coding sequence is TGTGCCTGGAGTGTTGGGCAGATAAGCATGAACACTGAAGCTTTCTTT.

This chain connects TRBV5-1 to TRBJ1-1; unclear D gene. V lost 4 bases and J 1 base, leaving 8 bases between the germline ends. The CDR3 totals 13 residues. Germline loops: CDR1 SGHRS, CDR2 YFSETQ. The DNA for the CDR3 is TGCGCCAGCAGCACCCAACAGAACACTGAAGCTTTCTTT. It encodes CASSTQQNTEAFF.

This rearrangement joins TRBV6-4 to TRBJ2-1; 11 nucleotides match TRBD2. Trimming at V came to 6 bases and at J to 4 bases, leaving 5 bases not matched to a gene. The CDR3 covers 15 residues. The germline V gene has CDR1 MRHNA and CDR2 SNTAGT. CDR3 amino acids: CASSSLAGEYNEQFF. CDR3 nucleotide sequence: TGTGCCAGCAGCTCACTAGCGGGAGAGTACAATGAGCAGTTCTTC.

This clone came up a few times. The rearrangement joins TRBV5-1 to TRBJ2-7; weak D call: TRBD2 (5 bases). Germline CDR1 SGHRS, CDR2 YFSETQ. V dropped 3 bases and J dropped 0 bases, with 10 bases sitting between them. This CDR3 has 14 amino acids. Here the CDR3 DNA reads TGCGCCAGCAGCTCGGACTCGACCTCCTACGAGCAGTACTTC. Amino acid sequence: CASSSDSTSYEQYF.

The chain uses TRBV6-5 and TRBJ2-1; TRBD2 agrees at 11 bases. Germline loops: CDR1 MNHEY, CDR2 SVGAGI. CDR3 size: 15 residues. V shed 4 bases and J 5 bases; nucleotides not matched to a gene: 4. CDR3 in amino acids: CASSLLAGVDNEQFF. As DNA, the CDR3 is TGTGCCAGCAGTTTACTAGCGGGAGTAGACAATGAGCAGTTCTTC.

The chain has TRBV5-1 and TRBJ2-1; no reliable D call. The CDR3 runs to 14 residues. Germline V gives CDR1 SGHRS, CDR2 YFSETQ. The V gene lost 0 bases and the J gene lost 6 bases, with 10 bases spanning the gap. CDR3 region: CASSLVGVGNEQFF. CDR3 nucleotides: TGCGCCAGCAGCTTGGTAGGAGTAGGCAATGAGCAGTTCTTC. Filled out from reference TRBV5-1 and TRBJ2-1, the complete variable domain reads KAGVTQTPRYLIKTRGQQVTLSCSPISGHRSVSWYQQTPGQGLQFLFEYFSETQRNKGNFPGRFSGRQFSNSRSEMNVSTLELGDSALYLCASSLVGVGNEQFFGPGTRLTVL.

For the CDR3, the DNA is TGTGCCATCAGTGTCCCAGGGTCCGATGGCTACACCTTC. It translates to CAISVPGSDGYTF. The chain carries TRBV10-3 and TRBJ1-2; a weak D match, TRBD1 (5 bases). Germline loops: CDR1 ENHRY, CDR2 SYGVKD. CDR3 length equals 13 residues. Trimming took 4 bases from V and 6 from J, leaving 12 bases between them.

The J gene is TRBJ2-3, the V gene TRBV29-1; 8 bases are a match to TRBD1. CDR3 length: 12 amino acids. Germline assignment: CDR1 SQVTM and CDR2 ANQGSEA. J gave up 3 bases and V 6 bases, and 2 bases lay outside the gene matches. CDR3 region: CSVRQGTDTQYF. Here the CDR3 DNA reads TGCAGCGTCAGACAGGGGACAGATACGCAGTATTTT.

The chain joins TRBV15 to TRBJ2-7, with 8 positions matching TRBD2. The J segment lost 6 bases and the V segment lost 0 bases, leaving 10 bases of the junction unmatched. CDR3 length equals 16 residues. Germline CDR1 LNHNV, CDR2 YYDKDF (reference sequence). The CDR3 DNA is TGTGCCACCAGCAGAGATCTCTTCGGGCTAGCGGGCGAGCAGTACTTC. Translating it yields CATSRDLFGLAGEQYF.

The chain employs TRBV27 and TRBJ2-2, with 11 positions matching TRBD2. The CDR3 covers 15 residues. Per the germline V gene, CDR1 is MNHEY and CDR2 is SMNVEV (reference sequence). V dropped 5 bases and J dropped 5; count of bases not matched to a gene: 4. CDR3 residues: CASSQLAGATGELFF. The CDR3 nucleotides are TGTGCCAGCAGTCAACTAGCGGGAGCGACCGGGGAGCTGTTTTTT.

V usage is TRBV28 and J usage is TRBJ1-5, with 7 bases identical to TRBD1. The V and J ends lost 8 bases and 6 bases, in that order; junction bases with no gene match: 19. Germline lookup yields CDR1 MDHEN and CDR2 SYDVKM. CDR3 length: 17 residues. CDR3 sequence: CASPPRQGLPFGQPQHF. The CDR3 nucleotides read TGTGCCAGCCCCCCGAGACAGGGCCTTCCATTTGGTCAGCCCCAGCATTTT.

V gene TRBV27 combines with J gene TRBJ1-3; 7 bases fit TRBD1. J was trimmed by 2 bases and V by 5 bases; bases with no gene match: 9. The CDR3 totals 16 residues. CDR1 and CDR2 from the germline V gene are MNHEY and SMNVEV (reference sequence). The CDR3 sequence: CASSPQTDRAGNTIYF. The CDR3 region has the DNA TGTGCCAGCAGTCCCCAAACCGACAGGGCTGGAAACACCATATATTTT.

The chain employs TRBV5-4 and TRBJ2-5; 8 bases are a match to TRBD2. The ends lost 5 bases at V and 5 bases at J; junction bases unmatched: 11. Germline CDR1 is SGHNT and CDR2 is YYREEE (reference sequence). The CDR3 is 15 residues long. CDR3 DNA sequence: TGTGCCAGCAGTTATCAAGCGGGAGCGGGCGAGACCCAGTACTTC. Residues: CASSYQAGAGETQYF.

This sequence joins TRBV27 and TRBJ1-4; possible D gene TRBD1, 5 bases. CDR1 MNHEY and CDR2 SMNVEV come from the germline V gene (reference sequence). V lost 4 bases and J 8 bases, leaving 17 bases between the germline ends. This CDR3 is 15 amino acids long. The CDR3 spells CASSSLAGWREKLFF. The DNA for the CDR3 is TGTGCCAGCAGTTCCCTGGCAGGGTGGCGCGAAAAACTGTTTTTT. Full variable domain (rest looked up from reference TRBV27 and TRBJ1-4): EAQVTQNPRYLITVTGKKLTVTCSQNMNHEYMSWYRQDPGLGLRQIYYSMNVEVTDKGDVPEGYKVSRKEKRNFPLILESPSPNQTSLYFCASSSLAGWREKLFFGSGTQLSVL.

The CDR3 DNA is TGTGCCAGCAGCAAAGTGGGAACAGGGCCCTACGAGCAGTACTTC. Its translation: CASSKVGTGPYEQYF. J is TRBJ2-7 and V is TRBV21-1; the table calls TRBD1, which could not be checked here. TRBV21-1 is a recognized pseudogene. This CDR3 is 15 amino acids long.

V usage is TRBV4-2 and J usage is TRBJ2-2; D is uncertain. V gave up 1 base and J gave up 6 bases, with 6 bases separating them. This CDR3 region has 13 residues. Per germline, CDR1 LGHNA and CDR2 YNFKEQ. In DNA form, the CDR3 reads TGTGCCAGCAGCCAAGCATTGTCCGGGGAGCTGTTTTTT. Protein sequence: CASSQALSGELFF.

This chain joins TRBV5-1 and TRBJ2-7; 7 bases map to TRBD1. J was trimmed by 2 bases and V by 0 bases; bases with no gene match: 2. Germline V lookup: CDR1 SGHRS, CDR2 YFSETQ. The CDR3 covers 14 residues. The DNA for the CDR3 is TGCGCCAGCAGCTTGGAGACAGGGACCTACGAGCAGTACTTC. It is translated as CASSLETGTYEQYF.

The chain joins TRBV5-1 to TRBJ2-5; D perhaps matches TRBD2 (5 bases). The DNA end favors TRBJ2-7, so the J call may be wrong. The CDR3 is made up of 14 amino acids. Germline V gene lookup returns CDR1 SGHRS and CDR2 YFSETQ. CDR3 DNA: TGCGCCAGCAGCTCCACAAGGAAGGGAGACGAGCAGTACTTC. Its translation: CASSSTRKGDEQYF.

The chain joins TRBV5-4 to TRBJ2-2; TRBD2 matches 12 bases. CDR1 and CDR2 from the germline V gene are SGHNT and YYREEE (reference sequence). Losses at the gene ends were 5 bases for V and 5 bases for J; bases not matched to a gene: 1. The length of the CDR3 is 14 residues. CDR3 in DNA: TGTGCCAGCAGTCTAGCGGGAGGGACCGGGGAGCTGTTTTTT. The encoded protein is CASSLAGGTGELFF.

The chain links TRBV25-1 to TRBJ1-2; D possibly corresponds to TRBD1 (6 bases). Trimming shortened V by 4 bases and J by 4 bases, and 7 bases separated the two germline ends. The CDR3 length is 12 residues. CDR1 and CDR2 (germline): MGHDK, SYGVNS. CDR3 nucleotides: TGTGCCAGCAGTGTAGGGGGCTATGGCTACACCTTC. This translates into CASSVGGYGYTF.

V and J are TRBV30 and TRBJ1-1; the match to TRBD1 covers 7 bases. This CDR3 has 15 amino acids. V trimming: 2 bases; J trimming: 0 bases; junction bases outside the gene matches: 6. Germline CDR1 reads GTSNPN; CDR2 reads SVGIG (reference sequence). Written as DNA, the CDR3 is TGTGCCTGGAGTTATGGACAGGCCATGAACACTGAAGCTTTCTTT. Translation gives CAWSYGQAMNTEAFF.

The chain combines TRBV9 with TRBJ2-1, with 11 bases matching TRBD2. V dropped 3 bases and J dropped 3; count of bases not matched to a gene: 8. Germline V gene sequence: CDR1 SGDLS, CDR2 YYNGEE. The length of the CDR3 is 17 residues. For the CDR3, the DNA is TGTGCCAGCAGCGCAAGAGGCGGGACTAGCGGCTACAATGAGCAGTTCTTC. It translates to CASSARGGTSGYNEQFF.

This clone was picked up a small number of times. The rearrangement uses TRBV6-4 and TRBJ2-7, with 8 bases aligning to TRBD1. The germline V gene encodes CDR1 MRHNA and CDR2 SNTAGT. There are 15 residues in the CDR3. With 3 bases clipped from V and 0 bases from J, the junction kept 4 bases outside the gene matches. The CDR3 region is CASSEGTGGSYEQYF. CDR3 sequence (DNA): TGTGCCAGCAGTGAGGGGACAGGCGGCTCCTACGAGCAGTACTTC.

This chain connects TRBV4-3 to TRBJ2-1; 8 bases match TRBD2. The germline V gene encodes CDR1 LGHNA and CDR2 YSLEER. This CDR3 contains 16 residues. Unmatched junction bases numbered 11, after V lost 2 bases and J lost 8 bases. Here the CDR3 reads CASSQTRLASTDEQFF. The DNA for the CDR3 is TGCGCCAGCAGCCAAACCCGACTAGCGTCGACGGATGAGCAGTTCTTC.

This chain links TRBV2 with TRBJ1-1; 9 positions agree with TRBD1. Per germline, CDR1 SNHLY and CDR2 FYNNEI. This CDR3 spans 14 amino acids. V lost 6 bases and J lost 10; bases outside the gene matches: 12. As DNA, the CDR3 is TGTGCCAGCAGACCCCGGGACAGGGTCGTAGTAGCTTTCTTT. Its translation: CASRPRDRVVVAFF.

This clone was found a few times. The chain carries TRBV12-5 and TRBJ2-7; 7 bases map to TRBD2. The ends lost 4 bases at V and 4 bases at J; junction bases unmatched: 10. There are 15 residues in the CDR3. The germline CDR1 and CDR2 sequences are LGHNT and FRNRAP. CDR3 coding DNA: TGTGCTAGTGGTTCAGCGGGGCATACCATTTACGAGCAGTACTTC. Its translation is CASGSAGHTIYEQYF.

CDR3 region: CASSFKGTGSYEQYF. The CDR3 DNA reads TGTGCCAGCAGTTTTAAAGGGACAGGGTCCTACGAGCAGTACTTC. The gene calls are TRBV27 and TRBJ2-7, with 9 bases lining up with TRBD1. With 3 bases clipped from V and 1 base from J, the junction kept 4 bases outside the gene matches. The V gene's germline CDR1 is MNHEY and CDR2 SMNVEV (reference sequence). The CDR3 sequence is 15 residues long.

CDR3 nucleotides: TGTGCCAGCAGTTTCTCCGGGAGGGCCTACGAGCAGTACTTC. Translated: CASSFSGRAYEQYF. This chain connects TRBV27 to TRBJ2-7, with 8 bases lining up with TRBD2. CDR3 length: 14 residues. V trimming: 3 bases; J trimming: 2 bases; junction bases outside the gene matches: 3. Germline loops: CDR1 MNHEY, CDR2 SMNVEV (reference sequence).